The clone carrying this T cell receptor (beta chain) showed up many times. Its specificity is not known. Single TCR cDNA molecules each had their own unique molecular identifier. One entry per CDR3 protein results from TCRdb running MiXCR on the 5' RACE reads. Seen here are some 4,000 distinct CDR3 sequences, over 9% observed once, and the top ten hold 46%. These data are taken from a study of spatial heterogeneity in lung cancer. Study-level points and caveats: Blood carried ubiquitous expanded tumor TCRs more at resection than follow-up.

As to time point: sample taken at primary tumor resection. Whole RNA, which was extracted from tumor, nontumor lung tissue or frozen PBMC, was sequenced without any cell sorting. The origin of this receptor is a male donor with early-stage non-small cell lung cancer. The sample consisted of PBMCs, taken at surgery.

CDR3 sequence reads: CASSPLYGQETQYF. In DNA, the CDR3 is TGTGCCAGCAGTCCCCTATACGGCCAAGAGACCCAGTACTTC. V is TRBV6-5 and J is TRBJ2-5; no definite D call. Trimming removed 5 bases at V and 1 base at J, with 11 bases between. The germline gives CDR1 MNHEY, CDR2 SVGAGI. The CDR3 extends over 14 amino acids.